The 19 T cell receptor beta chains given below trace back to one sample, sequenced in a study of early T cells in non-severe SARS-CoV-2 infection. MiXCR, run by TCRdb on the 5' RACE reads, gives a single entry per CDR3 protein. The sample has about 22,000 distinct CDR3 sequences, 5% seen once. The source material was whole blood. The receptors shown here come from an adult who was a healthcare worker with PCR-confirmed SARS-CoV-2 infection or an uninfected control (not recorded which).

This clonotype appeared a few times. This chain links TRBV19 with TRBJ2-7; possibly TRBD1 for D (6 bases). V shed 6 bases and J shed 2 bases, with 14 bases lying between them. Germline loops: CDR1 LNHDA, CDR2 SQIVND (reference sequence). The CDR3 length is 14 residues. The CDR3 DNA reads as TGTGCCAGTAGCCAACGGACAGCGACCTACGAGCAGTACTTC. It translates to CASSQRTATYEQYF. Full variable domain (remainder filled in from reference TRBV19 and TRBJ2-7): DGGITQSPKYLFRKEGQNVTLSCEQNLNHDAMYWYRQDPGQGLRLIYYSQIVNDFQKGDIAEGYSVSREKKESFPLTVTSAQKNPTAFYLCASSQRTATYEQYFGPGTRLTVT.

About this clonotype itself: A much larger clone differs by one base, so this may be a read error. The rearrangement links TRBV7-9 to TRBJ1-1, with D unresolved. CDR1 SEHNR and CDR2 FQNEAQ come from the germline V gene (reference sequence). This CDR3 is built from 11 residues. Trimming shortened V by 3 bases and J by 3 bases, and 2 bases separated the two germline ends. CDR3 amino acids: CASSFDTEAFF. CDR3 bases: TGTGCCAGCAGCTTTGACACTGAAGCTTTCTTT. The full variable domain, in which reference TRBV7-9 and TRBJ1-1 provide the parts outside the CDR3, is DTGVSQNPRHKITKRGQNVTFRCDPISEHNRLYWYRQTLGQGPEFLTYFQNEAQLEKSRLLSDRFSAERPKGSFSTLEIQRTEQGDSAMYLCASSFDTEAFFGQGTRLTVV.

This chain connects TRBV10-3 to TRBJ2-7; D possibly corresponds to TRBD2 (6 bases). Trimming left V 5 bases short and J 2 bases short, with 16 bases between. The germline gives CDR1 ENHRY, CDR2 SYGVKD. The CDR3 covers 15 residues. In DNA form, the CDR3 reads TGTGCCATCAGTCAAGGCGGGGACCGGACCTACGAGCAGTACTTC. It specifies CAISQGGDRTYEQYF.

This clonotype is medium-sized in the sample. This chain connects TRBV28 to TRBJ2-7, with TRBD1 matching over 8 bases. The CDR3 covers 15 residues. CDR1 MDHEN and CDR2 SYDVKM come from the germline V gene. V shed 2 bases and J 6 bases; nucleotides not matched to a gene: 9. CDR3 residues: CASSLGDRGFSEQYF. CDR3 coding DNA: TGTGCCAGCAGTTTAGGAGACAGGGGCTTCTCCGAGCAGTACTTC.

The chain couples TRBV27 to TRBJ1-1; possibly TRBD1 for D (5 bases). The V end was cut by 6 bases, the J end by 7 bases, with 18 bases between. The CDR3 is made up of 14 amino acids. Germline lookup yields CDR1 MNHEY and CDR2 SMNVEV (reference sequence). CDR3 in DNA: TGTGCCAGCAGCCTAGGAGCTTGGGGGTTTGAAGCTTTCTTT. Protein sequence: CASSLGAWGFEAFF.

Only a few counts were recorded for this clonotype. The chain uses TRBV4-2 and TRBJ2-7; tentatively, D is TRBD2 (6 bases). Germline CDR1 reads LGHNA; CDR2 reads YNFKEQ. The CDR3 spans 15 residues. Trimming cost V 3 bases and J 1 base, with 13 bases left between them. CDR3 nucleotides: TGTGCCAGCAGCCAGACACCTGGGGGGTCCTACGAGCAGTACTTC. This sequence encodes CASSQTPGGSYEQYF.

There are many counts of this clonotype. The CDR3 loop reads CAISNTGTGNNEQFF. In nucleotides, the CDR3 is TGTGCCATCAGTAACACCGGGACAGGGAACAATGAGCAGTTCTTC. The genes are TRBV10-3 and TRBJ2-1; 9 positions agree with TRBD1. Per the germline V gene, CDR1 is ENHRY and CDR2 is SYGVKD. The CDR3 has 15 residues. The junction had 7 bases not matched to a gene; V was cut back by 5 bases and J by 5 bases.

This clonotype has at least ten counts. A read error may produce the germline difference seen at one junction end. The V and J genes are TRBV7-7 and TRBJ2-6; D possibly corresponds to TRBD2 (5 bases). Germline-derived CDR1 and CDR2 are SSHAT and FNYEAQ (reference sequence). This CDR3 has 15 amino acids. The CDR3 protein is CASSLTGTGANVLTF. The CDR3 region has the DNA TGTGCTAGCAGCTTAACGGGGACTGGGGCCAACGTCCTGACTTTC. The complete variable domain, with remaining parts taken from reference TRBV7-7 and TRBJ2-6, reads GAGVSQSPRYKVTKRGQDVTLRCDPISSHATLYWYQQALGQGPEFLTYFNYEAQPDKSGLPSDRFSAERPEGSISTLTIQRTEQRDSAMYRCASSLTGTGANVLTFGAGSRLTVL.

Ten or more counts support this clonotype. CDR3 amino acids: CASSHPSRTGPNYGYTF. The DNA for the CDR3 is TGTGCCAGCAGCCACCCTAGCCGGACAGGTCCTAACTATGGCTACACCTTC. The V gene is TRBV7-2, the J gene TRBJ1-2; 7 nucleotides line up with TRBD1. Germline CDR1 is SGHTA and CDR2 is FQGNSA. V lost 5 bases to trimming and J lost 0 bases; unmatched junction nucleotides: 12. The CDR3 length is 17 residues. Complete variable domain (other parts from reference TRBV7-2 and TRBJ1-2): GAGVSQSPSNKVTEKGKDVELRCDPISGHTALYWYRQSLGQGLEFLIYFQGNSAPDKSGLPSDRFSAERTGGSVSTLTIQRTQQEDSAVYLCASSHPSRTGPNYGYTFGSGTRLTVV.

In its sample, this clonotype was seen a few times. The gene calls are TRBV10-3 and TRBJ1-2; 7 positions agree with TRBD1. Germline values: CDR1 ENHRY, CDR2 SYGVKD. This CDR3 comprises 17 residues. V shed 2 bases and J 4 bases; nucleotides not matched to a gene: 13. The CDR3 sequence is CAISEGTAMYKTYGYTF. CDR3 bases: TGTGCCATCAGTGAGGGGACAGCAATGTATAAAACCTATGGCTACACCTTC.

The gene calls are TRBV19 and TRBJ1-1; TRBD1 agrees at 8 bases. The CDR3 totals 13 residues. J was trimmed by 7 bases and V by 7 bases; bases with no gene match: 8. The germline CDR1 and CDR2 sequences are LNHDA and SQIVND (reference sequence). CDR3 nucleotide sequence: TGTGCCAGTAATCCGGACAGGGCGAATGAAGCTTTCTTT. Encoded protein: CASNPDRANEAFF.

This clonotype was counted ten times or more. The chain uses TRBV11-1 and TRBJ2-1; D perhaps matches TRBD2 (5 bases). The germline gives CDR1 SGHAT, CDR2 FQDESV (reference sequence). The V gene lost 8 bases and the J gene lost 7 bases, with 12 bases spanning the gap. This CDR3 has 12 residues. This CDR3 reads CASSSSGNEQFF. The CDR3 DNA sequence: TGTGCCAGCTCTAGTTCGGGGAATGAGCAGTTCTTC.

This clonotype occurred many times. The rearrangement uses TRBV7-9 and TRBJ1-6, with D unclear. Germline values: CDR1 SEHNR, CDR2 FQNEAQ (reference sequence). This CDR3 is built from 15 residues. V was trimmed by 0 bases and J by 7 bases, leaving 10 bases between them. DNA of the CDR3: TGTGCCAGCAGCTTAGCGGTTACAGCAAATTCACCCCTCCACTTT. Its translation is CASSLAVTANSPLHF.

This clonotype has at least ten counts. DNA of the CDR3: TGTGCCAGCAGGGCTGCCCCAGAAGCTTTCTTT. Translating it yields CASRAAPEAFF. V is TRBV6-6 and J is TRBJ1-1; D remains ambiguous. The V end was cut by 6 bases, the J end by 8 bases, with 10 bases between. The CDR3 spans 11 residues. The V gene's germline CDR1 is MNHNY and CDR2 SVGAGI (reference sequence).

This clonotype was counted only a few times. This chain links TRBV6-2 or TRBV6-3 with TRBJ1-5; no definite D call. Between the trimmed V and J ends, which lost 5 bases and 3 bases, there was a span of 11 bases. CDR3 size: 14 residues. Per the germline V gene, CDR1 is MNHEY and CDR2 is SVGEGT. The CDR3 protein is CASSGFRINQPQHF. DNA of the CDR3: TGTGCCAGCAGTGGTTTCCGGATCAATCAGCCCCAGCATTTT.

This clonotype occurred many times. The J gene is TRBJ2-7, the V gene TRBV11-2; TRBD2 aligns across 10 bases. CDR3 length equals 19 residues. The J segment lost 2 bases and the V segment lost 5 bases, leaving 18 bases of the junction unmatched. In germline, CDR1 is SGHAT, CDR2 FQNNGV. In DNA form, the CDR3 reads TGTGCCAGCAGCCGAACGATAGCGGGGGGCCCGCAAAACGCCTACGAGCAGTACTTC. Translating gives CASSRTIAGGPQNAYEQYF. Combining the CDR3 with reference TRBV11-2 and TRBJ2-7 gives the whole variable domain EAGVAQSPRYKIIEKRQSVAFWCNPISGHATLYWYQQILGQGPKLLIQFQNNGVVDDSQLPKDRFSAERLKGVDSTLKIQPAKLEDSAVYLCASSRTIAGGPQNAYEQYFGPGTRLTVT.

Many counts were recorded for this clonotype. The chain combines TRBV29-1 with TRBJ1-6; D is unresolved. Trimming pared 5 bases from V and 8 bases from J, leaving 13 bases between. This CDR3 is built from 13 residues. CDR1 is SQVTM, CDR2 ANQGSEA, per germline. The CDR3: CSVLPHGDSPLHF. CDR3 nucleotide sequence: TGCAGCGTTCTTCCCCACGGGGATTCACCCCTCCACTTT.

The gene calls are TRBV29-1 and TRBJ2-7; the D gene is possibly TRBD2 (6 bases). The germline gives CDR1 SQVTM, CDR2 ANQGSEA. This CDR3 region has 13 residues. The V and J ends lost 5 bases and 2 bases respectively, with 13 bases between them. The CDR3 DNA is TGCAGCGTTAGAAGCGGGCAAGCCTACGAGCAGTACTTC. As protein: CSVRSGQAYEQYF.

This clonotype occurred many times. The chain combines TRBV12-3 or TRBV12-4 with TRBJ1-6; D not certain. V lost 3 bases and J lost 10, with 16 bases in between. The CDR3 contains 15 residues. The CDR3 protein is CASSFQDSSGSPLHF. The CDR3 DNA sequence: TGTGCCAGCAGTTTTCAGGACTCCAGCGGATCACCCCTCCACTTT.